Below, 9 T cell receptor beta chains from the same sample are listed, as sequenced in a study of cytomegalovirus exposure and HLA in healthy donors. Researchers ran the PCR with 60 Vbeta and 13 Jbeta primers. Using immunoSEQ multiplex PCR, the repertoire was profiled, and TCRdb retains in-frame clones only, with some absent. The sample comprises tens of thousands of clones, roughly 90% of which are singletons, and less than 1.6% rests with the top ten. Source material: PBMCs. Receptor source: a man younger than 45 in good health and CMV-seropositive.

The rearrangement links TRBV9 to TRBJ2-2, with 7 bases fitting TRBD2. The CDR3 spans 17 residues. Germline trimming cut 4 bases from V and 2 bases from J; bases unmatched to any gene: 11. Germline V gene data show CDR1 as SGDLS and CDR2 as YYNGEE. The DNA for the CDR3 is TGTGCCAGCAGCTTTGCCGGGACTACAGACAACACCGGGGAGCTGTTTTTT. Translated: CASSFAGTTDNTGELFF.

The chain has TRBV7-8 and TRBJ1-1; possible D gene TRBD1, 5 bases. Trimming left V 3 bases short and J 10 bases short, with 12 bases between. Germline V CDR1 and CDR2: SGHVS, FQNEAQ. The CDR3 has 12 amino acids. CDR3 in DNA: TGTGCCAGCAGCTTTACCAGGGAATCAGCTTTCTTT. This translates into CASSFTRESAFF. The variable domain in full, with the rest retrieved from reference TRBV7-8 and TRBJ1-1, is GAGVSQSPRYKVAKRGQDVALRCDPISGHVSLFWYQQALGQGPEFLTYFQNEAQLDKSGLPSDRFFAERPEGSVSTLKIQRTQQEDSAVYLCASSFTRESAFFGQGTRLTVV.

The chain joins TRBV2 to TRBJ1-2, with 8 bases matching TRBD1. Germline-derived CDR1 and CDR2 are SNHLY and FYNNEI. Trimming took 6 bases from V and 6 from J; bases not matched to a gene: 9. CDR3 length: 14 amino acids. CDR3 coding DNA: TGTGCCAGCAGCGATCCCACAGGGGGGGATGGCTACACCTTC. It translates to CASSDPTGGDGYTF. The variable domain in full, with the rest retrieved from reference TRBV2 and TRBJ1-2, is EPEVTQTPSHQVTQMGQEVILRCVPISNHLYFYWYRQILGQKVEFLVSFYNNEISEKSEIFDDQFSVERPDGSNFTLKIRSTKLEDSAMYFCASSDPTGGDGYTFGSGTRLTVV.

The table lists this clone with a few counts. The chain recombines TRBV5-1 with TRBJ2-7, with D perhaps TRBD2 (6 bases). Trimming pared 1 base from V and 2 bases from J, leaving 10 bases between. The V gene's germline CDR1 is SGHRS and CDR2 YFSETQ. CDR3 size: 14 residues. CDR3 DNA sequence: TGCGCCAGCAGCTTGTCGGGGGTCACCTACGAGCAGTACTTC. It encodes CASSLSGVTYEQYF. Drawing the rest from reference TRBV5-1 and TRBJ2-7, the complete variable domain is KAGVTQTPRYLIKTRGQQVTLSCSPISGHRSVSWYQQTPGQGLQFLFEYFSETQRNKGNFPGRFSGRQFSNSRSEMNVSTLELGDSALYLCASSLSGVTYEQYFGPGTRLTVT.

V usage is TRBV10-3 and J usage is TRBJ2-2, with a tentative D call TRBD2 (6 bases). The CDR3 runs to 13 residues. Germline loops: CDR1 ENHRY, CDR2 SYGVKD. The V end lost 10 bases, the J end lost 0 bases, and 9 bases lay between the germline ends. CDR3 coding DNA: TGTGCCACCGGGGAGGCGAACACCGGGGAGCTGTTTTTT. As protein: CATGEANTGELFF.

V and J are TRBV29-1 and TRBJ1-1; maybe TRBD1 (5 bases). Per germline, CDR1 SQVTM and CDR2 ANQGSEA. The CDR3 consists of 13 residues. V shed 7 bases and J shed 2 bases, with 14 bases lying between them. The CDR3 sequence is CSARGRTNTEAFF. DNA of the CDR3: TGCAGCGCCCGTGGACGGACAAACACTGAAGCTTTCTTT.

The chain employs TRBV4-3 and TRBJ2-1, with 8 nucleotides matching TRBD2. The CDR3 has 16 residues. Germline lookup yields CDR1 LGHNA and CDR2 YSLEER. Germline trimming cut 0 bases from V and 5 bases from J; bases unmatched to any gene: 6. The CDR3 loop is CASSQDVVAGNNEQFF. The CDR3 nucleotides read TGCGCCAGCAGCCAAGATGTGGTAGCGGGAAACAATGAGCAGTTCTTC.

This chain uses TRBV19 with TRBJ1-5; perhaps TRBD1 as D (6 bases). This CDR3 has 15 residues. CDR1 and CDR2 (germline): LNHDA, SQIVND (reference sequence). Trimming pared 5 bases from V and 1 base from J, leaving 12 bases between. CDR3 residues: CASSLTGPSNQPQHF. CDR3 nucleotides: TGTGCCAGTAGTCTGACAGGTCCAAGCAATCAGCCCCAGCATTTT. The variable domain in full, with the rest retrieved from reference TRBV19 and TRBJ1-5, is DGGITQSPKYLFRKEGQNVTLSCEQNLNHDAMYWYRQDPGQGLRLIYYSQIVNDFQKGDIAEGYSVSREKKESFPLTVTSAQKNPTAFYLCASSLTGPSNQPQHFGDGTRLSIL.

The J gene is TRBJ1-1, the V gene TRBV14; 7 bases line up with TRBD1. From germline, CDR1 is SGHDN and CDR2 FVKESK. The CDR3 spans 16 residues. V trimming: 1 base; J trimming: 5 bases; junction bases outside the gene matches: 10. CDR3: CASSQGRGQADTEAFF. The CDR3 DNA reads TGTGCCAGCAGCCAAGGCCGAGGACAGGCTGATACTGAAGCTTTCTTT.